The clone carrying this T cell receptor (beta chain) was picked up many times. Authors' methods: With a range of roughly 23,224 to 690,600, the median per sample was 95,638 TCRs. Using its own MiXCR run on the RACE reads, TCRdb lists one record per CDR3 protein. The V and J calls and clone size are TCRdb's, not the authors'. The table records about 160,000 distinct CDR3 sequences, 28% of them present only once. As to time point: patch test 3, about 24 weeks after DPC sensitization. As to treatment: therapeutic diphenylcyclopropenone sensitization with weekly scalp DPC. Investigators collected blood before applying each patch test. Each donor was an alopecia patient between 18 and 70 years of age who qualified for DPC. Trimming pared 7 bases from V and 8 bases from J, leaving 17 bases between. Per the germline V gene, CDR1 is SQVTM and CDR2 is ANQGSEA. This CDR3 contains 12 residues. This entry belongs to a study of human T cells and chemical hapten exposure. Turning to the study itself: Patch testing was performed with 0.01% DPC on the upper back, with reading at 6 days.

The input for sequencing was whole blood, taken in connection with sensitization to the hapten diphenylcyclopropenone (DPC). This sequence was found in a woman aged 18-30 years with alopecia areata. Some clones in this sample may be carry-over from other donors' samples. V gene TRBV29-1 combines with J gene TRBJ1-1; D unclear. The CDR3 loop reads CSEKDRSGEAFF. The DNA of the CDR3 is TGCAGCGAAAAGGACCGAAGCGGAGAAGCTTTCTTT.